These 8 T cell receptor beta chains were all obtained from the same sample, sequenced in a study of blood T cell dynamics during melanoma immunotherapy. Described time point: pre-treatment baseline. Method: immunoSEQ multiplex PCR; TCRdb's copy keeps in-frame clones and lacks some. The data contain more than 15,000 clones, around 83% of them singletons. Sample: blood, taken from a patient treated with checkpoint blockade. Receptor source: a human donor with melanoma.

V is TRBV18 and J is TRBJ2-2; perhaps TRBD2 as D (5 bases). Trimming stripped 3 bases from V and 0 bases from J, with 8 bases between. CDR3 length equals 15 residues. From germline, CDR1 is KGHSH and CDR2 LQKENI. The CDR3 DNA reads TGTGCCAGCTCACCTCTGCGGGCGAACACCGGGGAGCTGTTTTTT. The encoded protein is CASSPLRANTGELFF.

The chain is built from TRBV5-6 and TRBJ2-1, with a tentative D call TRBD2 (6 bases). The V end lost 2 bases, the J end lost 4 bases, and 10 bases lay between the germline ends. CDR3 size: 14 residues. The germline gives CDR1 SGHDT, CDR2 YYEEEE. The CDR3 coding sequence is TGTGCCAGCAGCTTCCCGGGAGCTTACAATGAGCAGTTCTTC. Protein: CASSFPGAYNEQFF.

V and J are TRBV9 and TRBJ2-5; D gene uncertain. The CDR3 has 16 residues. Trimming shortened V by 1 base and J by 1 base, and 14 bases separated the two germline ends. Looked up from germline, CDR1 is SGDLS and CDR2 is YYNGEE. CDR3 in amino acids: CASSVTGQLSQETQYF. CDR3 nucleotides: TGTGCCAGCAGCGTAACTGGGCAACTCTCCCAAGAGACCCAGTACTTC.

This sequence joins TRBV5-6 and TRBJ2-5, with D uncertain. The DNA end lines up better with TRBJ2-7; the J call may be wrong. The CDR3 spans 13 residues. Germline CDR1 SGHDT, CDR2 YYEEEE. The CDR3 DNA sequence: TGTGCCAGCACCTCGGAGCTAGAAAACGAGCAGTACTTC. It translates to CASTSELENEQYF.

In DNA form, the CDR3 reads TGTGCCAGCAGCCCTCCCTCGGGACTAGGGACCGGGGAGCTGTTTTTT. As protein: CASSPPSGLGTGELFF. The chain combines TRBV7-9 with TRBJ2-2; the match to TRBD2 covers 8 bases. V gave up 5 bases and J gave up 5 bases; unmatched junction bases: 10. Germline CDR1 is SEHNR and CDR2 is FQNEAQ (reference sequence). The CDR3 is 16 residues long. Drawing the rest from reference TRBV7-9 and TRBJ2-2, the complete variable domain is DTGVSQNPRHKITKRGQNVTFRCDPISEHNRLYWYRQTLGQGPEFLTYFQNEAQLEKSRLLSDRFSAERPKGSFSTLEIQRTEQGDSAMYLCASSPPSGLGTGELFFGEGSRLTVL.

This clone has more than one count but fewer than ten. The gene calls are TRBV7-9 and TRBJ2-5; perhaps TRBD1 as D (6 bases). CDR3 size: 13 residues. Deletions cut 4 bases from V and 4 bases from J, with 10 bases between. Looked up from germline, CDR1 is SEHNR and CDR2 is FQNEAQ (reference sequence). The CDR3 sequence: CASSSRGPETQYF. The CDR3 DNA is TGTGCCAGCAGCTCCAGGGGTCCAGAGACCCAGTACTTC.

The J gene is TRBJ2-5, the V gene TRBV4-2, with 7 nucleotides matching TRBD2. The J call could be wrong; TRBJ2-7 is a better fit for the DNA end. The CDR3 runs to 15 residues. CDR1 and CDR2 (germline): LGHNA, YNFKEQ. CDR3 sequence reads: CASSHFRTGGYEQYF. CDR3 bases: TGTGCCAGCAGCCACTTCCGAACGGGGGGCTACGAGCAGTACTTC.

The CDR3 loop is CASSSPPGLDLKETQYF. The CDR3 nucleotides are TGTGCCAGCAGCTCGCCACCGGGACTAGACCTGAAAGAGACCCAGTACTTC. The rearrangement uses TRBV11-2 and TRBJ2-5; TRBD2 matches 8 bases. The germline gives CDR1 SGHAT, CDR2 FQNNGV. The CDR3 sequence is 17 residues long. After removal of 4 bases from V and 3 bases from J, the junction contained 13 bases not matched to a gene.